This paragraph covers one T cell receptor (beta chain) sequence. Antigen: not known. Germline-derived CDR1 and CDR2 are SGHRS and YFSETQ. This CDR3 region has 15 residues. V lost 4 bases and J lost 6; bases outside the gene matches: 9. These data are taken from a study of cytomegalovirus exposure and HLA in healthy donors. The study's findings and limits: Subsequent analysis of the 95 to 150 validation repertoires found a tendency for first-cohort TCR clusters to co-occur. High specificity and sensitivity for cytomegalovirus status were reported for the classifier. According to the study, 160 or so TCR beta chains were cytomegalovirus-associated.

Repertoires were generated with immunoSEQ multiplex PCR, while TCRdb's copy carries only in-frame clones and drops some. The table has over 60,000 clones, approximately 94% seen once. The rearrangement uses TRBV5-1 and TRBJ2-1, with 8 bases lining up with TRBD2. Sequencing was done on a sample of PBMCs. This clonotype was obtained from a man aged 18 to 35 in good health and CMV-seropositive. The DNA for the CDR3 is TGCGCCAGCAGCCTTGCTTTAGCGGGACTCAATGAGCAGTTCTTC. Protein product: CASSLALAGLNEQFF.